Here is one T cell receptor beta chain with its context. Time point indicated: newly diagnosed GD, antithyroid drugs for less than 3 months. Researchers made the TCR library from RNA that was extracted from PBMCs. This record belongs to a study of regulatory T cells in long-lasting Graves disease. With 3 bases removed from V and 4 bases from J, the gap between germline ends came to 19 bases. CDR3 length: 16 amino acids. In germline, CDR1 is DFQATT, CDR2 SNEGSKA (reference sequence). According to the study, TCR beta libraries were built with iRepertoire HTBI primers and CDR3-region Arm-PCR. Via MiXCR, TCRdb re-called the multiplex PCR reads, giving one row per CDR3 protein. The table shows about 560,000 distinct CDR3 sequences, with 16% occurring only once. This sample also appeared in a second study, on T cells in Graves' hyperthyroidism and ophthalmopathy.

Source: peripheral blood mononuclear cells (PBMCs), taken at new diagnosis, from a patient treated with antithyroid drugs. The gene calls are TRBV20-1 and TRBJ2-1; D perhaps matches TRBD2 (6 bases). The origin of this receptor is a man younger than 35 with Graves disease. The CDR3 region has the DNA TGCAGTGCTAGTGGGTCTAGCGAAAGGCTATACAATGAGCAGTTCTTC. This gives the protein CSASGSSERLYNEQFF.